These 31 T cell receptor beta chains originate from one sample sequenced in a study of OX40 agonist ivuxolimab in advanced cancers. The method was immunoSEQ multiplex PCR; TCRdb's version includes in-frame clones alone and lacks a portion of them. The sample has around 85,000 clones, under 95% seen once. Sequencing used CD4+ or CD8+ T cells sorted from blood, obtained in a trial of the OX40 agonist ivuxolimab. Receptors were obtained from an adult with an advanced solid tumor such as melanoma, head and neck, liver or kidney cancer.

This chain links TRBV7-9 with TRBJ2-2; 8 nucleotides agree with TRBD1. The germline V gene has CDR1 SEHNR and CDR2 FQNEAQ (reference sequence). Trimming removed 5 bases from V and 0 bases from J; junction bases left unmatched: 5. CDR3 length equals 16 residues. The DNA for the CDR3 is TGTGCCAGCAGCCCGGCGACAGGGGCGAACACCGGGGAGCTGTTTTTT. This gives the protein CASSPATGANTGELFF. The variable domain in full, completed from reference TRBV7-9 and TRBJ2-2, reads DTGVSQNPRHKITKRGQNVTFRCDPISEHNRLYWYRQTLGQGPEFLTYFQNEAQLEKSRLLSDRFSAERPKGSFSTLEIQRTEQGDSAMYLCASSPATGANTGELFFGEGSRLTVL.

This chain uses TRBV7-9 with TRBJ2-2; 7 bases are shared with TRBD1. The CDR3 extends over 17 amino acids. Germline trimming cut 5 bases from V and 4 bases from J; bases unmatched to any gene: 13. Looked up from germline, CDR1 is SEHNR and CDR2 is FQNEAQ (reference sequence). CDR3 residues: CASSLGSNRGRTGELFF. CDR3 in DNA: TGTGCCAGCAGCCTAGGGAGTAACAGGGGTCGCACCGGGGAGCTGTTTTTT. The variable domain in full, with the rest retrieved from reference TRBV7-9 and TRBJ2-2, is DTGVSQNPRHKITKRGQNVTFRCDPISEHNRLYWYRQTLGQGPEFLTYFQNEAQLEKSRLLSDRFSAERPKGSFSTLEIQRTEQGDSAMYLCASSLGSNRGRTGELFFGEGSRLTVL.

The rearrangement joins TRBV10-3 to TRBJ2-3; TRBD1 aligns across 10 bases. Losses at the gene ends were 2 bases for V and 1 base for J; bases not matched to a gene: 0. From germline, CDR1 is ENHRY and CDR2 SYGVKD. The CDR3 is made up of 15 amino acids. CDR3 sequence (DNA): TGTGCCATCAGTGAGGGGACAGGGGGCACAGATACGCAGTATTTT. Encoded protein: CAISEGTGGTDTQYF.

The V and J genes are TRBV5-1 and TRBJ2-7; 8 bases are shared with TRBD1. The J segment lost 2 bases and the V segment lost 4 bases, leaving 2 bases of the junction unmatched. The germline V gene has CDR1 SGHRS and CDR2 YFSETQ. The CDR3 loop spans 13 amino acids. CDR3: CASSPTGAYEQYF. CDR3 coding DNA: TGCGCCAGCAGCCCGACAGGGGCCTACGAGCAGTACTTC.

The chain uses TRBV6-1 and TRBJ2-7; D may be TRBD2 (5 bases). V was clipped by 8 bases and J by 3 bases, with 14 bases between them. The CDR3 is 13 residues long. Germline assignment: CDR1 MNHNS and CDR2 SASEGT. CDR3 loop: CASGLLGNYEQYF. The CDR3, as DNA: TGTGCCAGCGGACTCCTTGGAAACTACGAGCAGTACTTC.

The chain is built from TRBV19 and TRBJ2-2, with D possibly TRBD2 on 6 matching bases. CDR1 is LNHDA and CDR2 is SQIVND in the germline V gene (reference sequence). The V end lost 5 bases, the J end lost 5 bases, and 18 bases lay between the germline ends. CDR3 length: 16 residues. Here the CDR3 DNA reads TGTGCCAGTAGTCTACAGGAGGGGTACGGAACCGGGGAGCTGTTTTTT. Amino acid sequence: CASSLQEGYGTGELFF. The full variable domain, in which reference TRBV19 and TRBJ2-2 provide the parts outside the CDR3, is DGGITQSPKYLFRKEGQNVTLSCEQNLNHDAMYWYRQDPGQGLRLIYYSQIVNDFQKGDIAEGYSVSREKKESFPLTVTSAQKNPTAFYLCASSLQEGYGTGELFFGEGSRLTVL.

This clone was seen only once. The rearrangement uses TRBV10-3 and TRBJ2-5; no firm D call. Germline V CDR1 and CDR2: ENHRY, SYGVKD. Trimming pared 0 bases from V and 3 bases from J, leaving 2 bases between. The CDR3 has 12 amino acids. CDR3 loop: CAISESEETQYF. The CDR3 DNA follows: TGTGCCATCAGTGAGTCGGAAGAGACCCAGTACTTC.

This clone was seen just once. V is TRBV10-3 and J is TRBJ2-1; possible D gene TRBD2, 6 bases. Germline-derived CDR1 and CDR2 are ENHRY and SYGVKD. The CDR3 loop spans 13 amino acids. The V and J ends lost 10 bases and 5 bases respectively, with 15 bases between them. The CDR3 region has the DNA TGTGCCACGAATTTGCAGCGGGACAATGAGCAGTTCTTC. Translated, it gives CATNLQRDNEQFF.

This clone was picked up one time. This chain joins TRBV30 and TRBJ2-7; the D gene is possibly TRBD2 (6 bases). Germline-derived CDR1 and CDR2 are GTSNPN and SVGIG (reference sequence). Trimming left V 5 bases short and J 7 bases short, with 12 bases between. This CDR3 contains 11 residues. CDR3 residues: CAWGRFAEQYF. CDR3 coding DNA: TGTGCCTGGGGGAGGTTTGCGGAGCAGTACTTC.

The gene calls are TRBV6-5 and TRBJ2-5, with D possibly TRBD2 on 6 matching bases. Germline V lookup: CDR1 MNHEY, CDR2 SVGAGI. The CDR3 runs 13 residues. Deletions cut 3 bases from V and 5 bases from J, with 10 bases between. The chain's CDR3 is CASSYGGAETQYF. CDR3 bases: TGTGCCAGCAGTTATGGAGGGGCGGAGACCCAGTACTTC.

The V call is TRBV28, the J call TRBJ2-7; tentatively, D is TRBD1 (6 bases). Germline V gene lookup returns CDR1 MDHEN and CDR2 SYDVKM. Trimming stripped 6 bases from V and 2 bases from J, with 11 bases between. The CDR3 runs 13 residues. CDR3 amino acids: CASSWGTTYEQYF. In DNA, the CDR3 is TGTGCCAGCAGCTGGGGGACAACCTACGAGCAGTACTTC.

The genes are TRBV4-1 and TRBJ2-7; D not certain. The ends were cut back, 1 base at V and 7 bases at J, with 14 bases in the middle. Germline V gene data show CDR1 as MGHRA and CDR2 as YSYEKL. The CDR3 spans 14 residues. The CDR3 DNA is TGCGCCAGCAGCCAAGGTCTACTTCTACGAGAGCAGTACTTC. It specifies CASSQGLLLREQYF.

The chain joins TRBV30 to TRBJ2-3; D is undetermined. The CDR3 runs 14 residues. Germline loops: CDR1 GTSNPN, CDR2 SVGIG (reference sequence). V was clipped by 0 bases and J by 3 bases, with 10 bases between them. CDR3 sequence: CAWSVSLKTDTQYF. The CDR3 DNA reads TGTGCCTGGAGTGTGTCGCTTAAGACAGATACGCAGTATTTT.

The chain links TRBV27 to TRBJ1-1; D gene uncertain. Germline assignment: CDR1 MNHEY and CDR2 SMNVEV (reference sequence). Trimming left V 2 bases short and J 4 bases short, with 11 bases between. The CDR3 runs to 14 residues. DNA for the CDR3: TGTGCCAGCAGTTTAAAGATCAGGAGCACTGAAGCTTTCTTT. Translated, it gives CASSLKIRSTEAFF.

This chain connects TRBV7-2 to TRBJ2-3, with TRBD2 identical over 10 bases. The CDR3 extends over 17 amino acids. Germline trimming cut 2 bases from V and 5 bases from J; bases unmatched to any gene: 10. Germline loops: CDR1 SGHTA, CDR2 FQGNSA. CDR3 in amino acids: CASSLRLAGAPVDTQYF. The DNA of the CDR3 is TGTGCCAGCAGCTTAAGGCTAGCGGGAGCTCCGGTAGATACGCAGTATTTT.

The CDR3 DNA sequence: TGTGCCAGCTCACCATCTACGGGGGCAGGTAGTGGCTACACCTTC. Its protein is CASSPSTGAGSGYTF. The chain has TRBV18 and TRBJ1-2; possibly TRBD1 for D (6 bases). The CDR3 runs 15 residues. V lost 2 bases, J lost 7 bases, and 17 bases lay in between. In germline, CDR1 is KGHSH, CDR2 LQKENI.

The V gene is TRBV25-1, the J gene TRBJ2-3, with TRBD2 matching 13 bases. V was clipped by 6 bases and J by 1 base; unmatched bases: 7. Germline values: CDR1 MGHDK, CDR2 SYGVNS. CDR3 length equals 17 residues. DNA for the CDR3: TGTGCCAGCAGGGAAACGGGACTAGCGGGGCGCACAGATACGCAGTATTTT. Residues: CASRETGLAGRTDTQYF.

The chain combines TRBV7-2 with TRBJ2-1, with unresolved D. The CDR3 runs 13 residues. Trimming cost V 2 bases and J 7 bases, with 9 bases left between them. The germline V gene has CDR1 SGHTA and CDR2 FQGNSA. In nucleotides, the CDR3 is TGTGCCAGCAGCTTACCCGTGTGGAATGAGCAGTTCTTC. Translating it yields CASSLPVWNEQFF.

The chain carries TRBV10-1 and TRBJ1-1; a weak D match, TRBD1 (5 bases). Germline values: CDR1 WNHNN, CDR2 SYGVQD (reference sequence). The germline V and J ends were trimmed by 8 bases and 1 base, with 11 bases remaining between them. The CDR3 covers 13 residues. CDR3 protein: CASSAGTNTEAFF. The CDR3 DNA reads as TGCGCCAGCTCTGCAGGGACGAACACTGAAGCTTTCTTT.

The V call is TRBV5-1, the J call TRBJ1-1, with 7 bases identical to TRBD1. Germline CDR1 SGHRS, CDR2 YFSETQ. V gave up 7 bases and J gave up 1 base; unmatched junction bases: 10. This CDR3 region has 15 residues. CDR3 in amino acids: CASRDPGGGNTEAFF. The CDR3 region has the DNA TGCGCCAGCCGTGACCCAGGGGGGGGGAACACTGAAGCTTTCTTT.

This rearrangement joins TRBV2 to TRBJ1-2; 9 bases fit TRBD1. The CDR3 has 15 residues. V was pared by 4 bases and J by 8 bases, with 11 bases of the junction left unmatched. In germline, CDR1 is SNHLY, CDR2 FYNNEI. The CDR3 DNA sequence: TGTGCCAGCAGTGCCCTCAAACAGGGGGCAGGGGGCTACACCTTC. Residues: CASSALKQGAGGYTF.

The CDR3 is CASNRGTTGELFF. CDR3 coding DNA: TGTGCCAGTAACCGGGGAACCACCGGGGAGCTGTTTTTT. The chain links TRBV19 to TRBJ2-2; possibly TRBD2 for D (5 bases). This CDR3 is 13 amino acids long. Trimming took off 7 bases at V and 4 bases at J, with 10 bases between the two ends. CDR1 and CDR2 from the germline V gene are LNHDA and SQIVND (reference sequence).

The CDR3 region has the DNA TGTGCCAGCAGCCACGGGCCAGACGAGCCCCAGCATTTT. It translates to CASSHGPDEPQHF. V usage is TRBV7-8 and J usage is TRBJ1-5; D is undetermined. Germline V gene sequence: CDR1 SGHVS, CDR2 FQNEAQ. CDR3 length: 13 amino acids. The V and J ends lost 5 bases and 8 bases respectively, with 13 bases between them.

A single count supports this clone. The rearrangement uses TRBV5-4 and TRBJ1-2; a weak D match, TRBD1 (5 bases). This CDR3 has 14 amino acids. The germline gives CDR1 SGHNT, CDR2 YYREEE (reference sequence). Deletions cut 4 bases from V and 8 bases from J, with 18 bases between. The CDR3 nucleotides are TGTGCCAGCAGCCCGAAGGAGGGGCGGGGAGGCTACACCTTC. This encodes CASSPKEGRGGYTF.

The chain couples TRBV5-1 to TRBJ2-5; possibly TRBD2 for D (6 bases). Germline V gene lookup returns CDR1 SGHRS and CDR2 YFSETQ. The length of the CDR3 is 15 residues. Trimming left V 4 bases short and J 2 bases short, with 15 bases between. CDR3 nucleotide sequence: TGCGCCAGCAGCCTAATAGCGGCCAAGCAAGAGACCCAGTACTTC. This codes for CASSLIAAKQETQYF.

This clone was seen a handful of times. The chain is built from TRBV28 and TRBJ2-2; D unclear. Germline V CDR1 and CDR2: MDHEN, SYDVKM. The CDR3 sequence is 11 residues long. The CDR3 loop is CATRVTGELFF. DNA for the CDR3: TGTGCTACCCGAGTCACCGGGGAGCTGTTTTTT.

The sample holds a few counts of this clone. This chain joins TRBV7-2 and TRBJ2-7, with D unresolved. Germline V lookup: CDR1 SGHTA, CDR2 FQGNSA. This CDR3 has 14 residues. V dropped 4 bases and J dropped 5 bases, with 15 bases sitting between them. This chain's CDR3 is CASSSTRIPHEQYF. The CDR3 DNA follows: TGTGCCAGCAGCTCAACCCGTATCCCACACGAGCAGTACTTC.

The chain uses TRBV18 and TRBJ2-7, with D perhaps TRBD1 (6 bases). This CDR3 has 13 amino acids. V dropped 0 bases and J dropped 3 bases, with 6 bases sitting between them. Germline assignment: CDR1 KGHSH and CDR2 LQKENI. CDR3 residues: CASSPPGGYEQYF. In DNA, the CDR3 is TGTGCCAGCTCACCACCAGGGGGCTACGAGCAGTACTTC.

This chain links TRBV10-1 with TRBJ2-3; TRBD2 aligns across 16 bases. The germline V gene has CDR1 WNHNN and CDR2 SYGVQD (reference sequence). Losses at the gene ends were 6 bases for V and 3 bases for J; bases not matched to a gene: 3. The CDR3 is made up of 16 amino acids. The chain's CDR3 is CASSPGLAGGTDTQYF. CDR3 in DNA: TGCGCCAGCAGCCCGGGACTAGCGGGAGGGACAGATACGCAGTATTTT.

CDR3 region: CASSPLGREGYEQYF. CDR3 nucleotide sequence: TGTGCCAGCAGTCCCCTGGGGCGGGAGGGCTACGAGCAGTACTTC. This rearrangement joins TRBV27 to TRBJ2-7, with 9 bases that match TRBD2. Trimming cost V 5 bases and J 3 bases; bases outside gene matches: 8. Per the germline V gene, CDR1 is MNHEY and CDR2 is SMNVEV (reference sequence). CDR3 size: 15 residues.

The chain couples TRBV28 to TRBJ2-2, with a tentative D call TRBD1 (6 bases). Trimming removed 8 bases from V and 2 bases from J, with 15 bases in between. From germline, CDR1 is MDHEN and CDR2 SYDVKM. This CDR3 spans 15 amino acids. The CDR3 sequence: CASGLTQGNTGELFF. Written as DNA, the CDR3 is TGTGCCAGCGGACTCACACAGGGAAACACCGGGGAGCTGTTTTTT.